This T cell receptor (beta chain) was found in a study of cytomegalovirus exposure and HLA in healthy donors. Some clones are missing from TCRdb's copy, which holds only in-frame ones; the method was immunoSEQ multiplex PCR. The table lists approximately 160,000 clones, roughly nine tenths of them singletons. General observations from the study: For cytomegalovirus status, the classifier reportedly gave diagnoses with high specificity and sensitivity. Associated with cytomegalovirus, according to the listing, were 150 to 200 TCR beta chains. In vitro confirmation showed three CMV-associated chains to be CMV antigen specific. According to a later analysis, TCR clusters from the first cohort tended to co-occur in the 110 or so validation repertoires.

Notes on this clone: What it binds is not known.

The CDR3 runs 19 residues. The ends lost 5 bases at V and 3 bases at J; junction bases unmatched: 15. Germline V gene sequence: CDR1 SGHAT, CDR2 FQDESV (reference sequence). The TCR sequence derives from a woman aged 18 to 35 in good health and CMV-seropositive. This chain joins TRBV11-1 and TRBJ2-2; 10 bases are a match to TRBD2. Sequencing used PBMCs. The DNA of the CDR3 is TGTGCCAGCAGCCATCGAATCCTGGGGACTAGCGCCGACACCGGGGAGCTGTTTTTT. This translates into CASSHRILGTSADTGELFF.